This record looks at one TCR beta chain sequence and its context. This entry belongs to a study of shared clonotypes between healthy human individuals. Assay: immunoSEQ multiplex PCR; the TCRdb copy retains only in-frame clones and omits some. The sample has a few hundred thousand clones; more than 95% are singletons. V lost 3 bases to trimming and J lost 6 bases; unmatched junction nucleotides: 5. This CDR3 is 14 amino acids long. Germline loops: CDR1 SGHTA, CDR2 FQGNSA. The TCR originated in a woman under 40 in good health. V gene TRBV7-2 combines with J gene TRBJ2-1, with 7 bases matching TRBD1. Sequenced input: naive CD4+ T cells sorted from blood. Subset specified: CD45RA+ positively selected. CDR3 in DNA: TGTGCCAGCAGCTTTCTGACAGGGAGCAATGAGCAGTTCTTC. Amino acid sequence: CASSFLTGSNEQFF.